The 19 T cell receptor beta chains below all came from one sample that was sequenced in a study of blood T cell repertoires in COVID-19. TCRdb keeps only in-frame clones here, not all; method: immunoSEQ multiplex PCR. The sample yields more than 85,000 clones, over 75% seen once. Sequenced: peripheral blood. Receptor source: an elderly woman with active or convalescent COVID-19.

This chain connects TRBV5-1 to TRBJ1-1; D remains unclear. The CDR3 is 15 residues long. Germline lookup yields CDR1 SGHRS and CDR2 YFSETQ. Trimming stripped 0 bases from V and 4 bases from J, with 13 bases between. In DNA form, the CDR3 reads TGCGCCAGCAGCTTGGTCGGTATAGGCGGCACTGAAGCTTTCTTT. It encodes CASSLVGIGGTEAFF.

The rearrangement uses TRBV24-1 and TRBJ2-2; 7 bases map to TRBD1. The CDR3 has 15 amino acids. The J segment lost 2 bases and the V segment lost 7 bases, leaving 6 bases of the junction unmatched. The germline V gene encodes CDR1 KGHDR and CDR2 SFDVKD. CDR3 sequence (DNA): TGTGCCACCAGCAACAGGGACAGAAACACCGGGGAGCTGTTTTTT. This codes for CATSNRDRNTGELFF.

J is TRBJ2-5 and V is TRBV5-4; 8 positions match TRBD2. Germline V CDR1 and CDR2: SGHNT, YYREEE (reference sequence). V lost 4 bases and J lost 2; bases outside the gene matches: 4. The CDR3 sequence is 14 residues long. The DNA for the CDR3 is TGTGCCAGCAGCCCACTAGCGGAACAAGAGACCCAGTACTTC. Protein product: CASSPLAEQETQYF.

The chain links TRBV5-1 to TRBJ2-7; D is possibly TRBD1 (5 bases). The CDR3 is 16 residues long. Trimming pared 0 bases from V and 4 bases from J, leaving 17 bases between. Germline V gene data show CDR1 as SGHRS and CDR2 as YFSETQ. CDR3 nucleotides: TGCGCCAGCAGCTTGGCTCTCCAGCCCAGGGTGTACGAGCAGTACTTC. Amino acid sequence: CASSLALQPRVYEQYF.

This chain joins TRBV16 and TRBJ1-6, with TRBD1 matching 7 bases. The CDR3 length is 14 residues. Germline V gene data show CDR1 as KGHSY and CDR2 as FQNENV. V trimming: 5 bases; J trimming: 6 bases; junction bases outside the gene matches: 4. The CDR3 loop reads CASSWGQPNSPLHF. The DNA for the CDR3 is TGTGCCAGCAGCTGGGGACAGCCTAATTCACCCCTCCACTTT.

The CDR3 spells CASSAQVGGTGQPQHF. The CDR3 DNA is TGTGCCAGCAGTGCTCAGGTTGGGGGGACGGGGCAGCCCCAGCATTTT. The chain joins TRBV2 to TRBJ1-5; a possible D gene is TRBD1 (5 bases). The V end lost 4 bases, the J end lost 7 bases, and 20 bases lay between the germline ends. The CDR3 length is 16 residues. The germline V gene encodes CDR1 SNHLY and CDR2 FYNNEI.

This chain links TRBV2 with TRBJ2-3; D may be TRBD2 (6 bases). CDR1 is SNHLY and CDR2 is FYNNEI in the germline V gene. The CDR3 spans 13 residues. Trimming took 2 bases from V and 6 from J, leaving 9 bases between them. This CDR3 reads CASSERLADTQYF. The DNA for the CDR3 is TGTGCCAGCAGTGAACGTCTAGCGGATACGCAGTATTTT.

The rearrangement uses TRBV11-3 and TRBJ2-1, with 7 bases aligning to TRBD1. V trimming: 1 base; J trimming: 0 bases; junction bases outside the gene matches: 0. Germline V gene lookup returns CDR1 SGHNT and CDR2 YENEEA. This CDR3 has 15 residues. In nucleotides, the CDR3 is TGTGCCAGCAGCTTAGGACAGGGCTCCTACAATGAGCAGTTCTTC. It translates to CASSLGQGSYNEQFF.

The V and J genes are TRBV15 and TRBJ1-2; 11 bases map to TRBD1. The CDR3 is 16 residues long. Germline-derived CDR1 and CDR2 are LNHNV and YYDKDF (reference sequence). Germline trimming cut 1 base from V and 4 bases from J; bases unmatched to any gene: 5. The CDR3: CATSRGGQGAAYGYTF. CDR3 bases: TGTGCCACCAGCAGAGGAGGACAGGGGGCTGCCTATGGCTACACCTTC. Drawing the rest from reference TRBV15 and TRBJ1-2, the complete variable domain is DAMVIQNPRYQVTQFGKPVTLSCSQTLNHNVMYWYQQKSSQAPKLLFHYYDKDFNNEADTPDNFQSRRPNTSFCFLDIRSPGLGDTAMYLCATSRGGQGAAYGYTFGSGTRLTVV.

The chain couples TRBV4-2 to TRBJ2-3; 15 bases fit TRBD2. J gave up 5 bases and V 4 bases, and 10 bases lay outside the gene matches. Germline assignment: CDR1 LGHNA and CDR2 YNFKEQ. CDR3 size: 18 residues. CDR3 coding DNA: TGTGCCAGCAGCCGAACCGGGACTAGCGGGAGGCGGGGAGATACGCAGTATTTT. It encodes CASSRTGTSGRRGDTQYF.

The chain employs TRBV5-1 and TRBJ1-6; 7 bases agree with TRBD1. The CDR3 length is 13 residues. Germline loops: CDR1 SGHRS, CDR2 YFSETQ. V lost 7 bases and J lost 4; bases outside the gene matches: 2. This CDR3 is CASRDRYNSPLHF. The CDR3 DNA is TGCGCCAGCCGGGACAGATATAATTCACCCCTCCACTTT.

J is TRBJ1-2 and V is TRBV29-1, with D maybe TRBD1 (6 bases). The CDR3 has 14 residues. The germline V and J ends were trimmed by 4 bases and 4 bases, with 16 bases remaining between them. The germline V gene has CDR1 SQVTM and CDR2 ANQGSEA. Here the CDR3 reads CSVAPGTTGYGYTF. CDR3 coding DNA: TGCAGCGTTGCCCCAGGGACAACCGGCTATGGCTACACCTTC.

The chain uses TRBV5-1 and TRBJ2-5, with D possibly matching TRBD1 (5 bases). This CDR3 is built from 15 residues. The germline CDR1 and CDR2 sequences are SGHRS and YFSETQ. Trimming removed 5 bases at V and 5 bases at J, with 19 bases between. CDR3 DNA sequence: TGCGCCAGCAGTTCTTACCTCAGGGTCGCGGAGACCCAGTACTTC. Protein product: CASSSYLRVAETQYF. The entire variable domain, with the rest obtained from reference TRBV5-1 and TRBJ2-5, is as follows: KAGVTQTPRYLIKTRGQQVTLSCSPISGHRSVSWYQQTPGQGLQFLFEYFSETQRNKGNFPGRFSGRQFSNSRSEMNVSTLELGDSALYLCASSSYLRVAETQYFGPGTRLLVL.

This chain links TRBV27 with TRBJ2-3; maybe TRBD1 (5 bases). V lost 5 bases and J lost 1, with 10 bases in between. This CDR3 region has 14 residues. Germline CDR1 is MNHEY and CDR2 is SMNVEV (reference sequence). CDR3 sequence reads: CASSIRVGTDTQYF. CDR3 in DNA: TGTGCCAGCAGTATCAGGGTTGGCACAGATACGCAGTATTTT.

CDR3 sequence (DNA): TGCGCCAGCAGCCCTGGAGCAGGGGGCAATCAGCCCCAGCATTTT. Translation: CASSPGAGGNQPQHF. The chain joins TRBV5-1 to TRBJ1-5; TRBD1 might be the D (6 bases). CDR3 length: 15 residues. The V end lost 4 bases, the J end lost 2 bases, and 13 bases lay between the germline ends. Germline V gene lookup returns CDR1 SGHRS and CDR2 YFSETQ.

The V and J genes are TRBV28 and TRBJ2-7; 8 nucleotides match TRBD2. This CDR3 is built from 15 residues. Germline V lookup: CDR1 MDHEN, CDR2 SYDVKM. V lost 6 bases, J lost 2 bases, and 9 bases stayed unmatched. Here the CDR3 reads CASRSSGGFPYEQYF. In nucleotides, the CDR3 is TGTGCCAGCAGGTCATCGGGGGGGTTCCCCTACGAGCAGTACTTC.

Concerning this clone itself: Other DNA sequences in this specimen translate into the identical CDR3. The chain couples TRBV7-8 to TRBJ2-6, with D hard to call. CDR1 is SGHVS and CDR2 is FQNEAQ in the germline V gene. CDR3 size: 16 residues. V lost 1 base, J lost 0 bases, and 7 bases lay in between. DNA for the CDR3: TGTGCCAGCAGCTTAGTTGGGCACTCTGGGGCCAACGTCCTGACTTTC. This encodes CASSLVGHSGANVLTF.

The CDR3 spells CASSIRFPPGHLSGGYTF. CDR3 bases: TGCGCCAGCAGCATCCGATTTCCCCCGGGACACCTCTCGGGAGGCTACACCTTC. The chain combines TRBV4-1 with TRBJ1-2, with TRBD1 as a possible D gene (6 bases). This CDR3 contains 18 residues. Trimming removed 5 bases from V and 8 bases from J, with 30 bases in between. Per the germline V gene, CDR1 is MGHRA and CDR2 is YSYEKL.

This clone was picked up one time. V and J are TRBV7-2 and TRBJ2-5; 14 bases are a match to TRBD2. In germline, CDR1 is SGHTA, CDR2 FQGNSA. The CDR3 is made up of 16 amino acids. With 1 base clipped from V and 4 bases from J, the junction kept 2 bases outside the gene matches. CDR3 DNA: TGTGCCAGCAGCTTAGTGGGGACTAGCGGGGGAGAGACCCAGTACTTC. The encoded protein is CASSLVGTSGGETQYF.